The clone carrying this TCR beta chain has ten or more counts. Its antigen is still unknown. The data stem from a study of identical twins. With no exceptions, donors were healthy Caucasians. Whole-study results and caveats: Low generation-probability sequences were in excess among twin-shared out-of-frame alpha sequences. A partial confounding effect on zero-insertion analyses could come from invariant MAIT and iNKT cells. In cord blood, abundant beta clonotypes had fewer insertions; memory showed no trend.

A single record per CDR3 protein comes from TCRdb applying MiXCR to the 5' RACE reads. The table includes 200,000 to 250,000 distinct CDR3 sequences, 7.5% detected once. Germline V gene sequence: CDR1 MGHRA, CDR2 YSYEKL. The CDR3 contains 16 residues. Trimming stripped 4 bases from V and 2 bases from J, with 14 bases between. These same data were also listed under a study on yellow fever vaccine responses in identical twins.

This clonotype was obtained from a woman aged 18-35 years in good health. The gene calls are TRBV4-1 and TRBJ2-2; D uncertain. The sample was memory (CD45RO+) T cells sorted from blood. CDR3 residues: CASSPEGLANTGELFF. CDR3 nucleotide sequence: TGCGCCAGCAGCCCAGAAGGTCTGGCAAACACCGGGGAGCTGTTTTTT.